This T cell receptor beta chain was sequenced for a study of cytomegalovirus exposure and HLA in healthy donors. In this sample, this clone turned up a few times. The PCR ran on 60 Vbeta and 13 Jbeta primers. The repertoire was sequenced with immunoSEQ multiplex PCR; TCRdb's copy has only in-frame clones and lacks some. The data show more than 100,000 clones, about 16% seen once. The source of this sequence is a woman aged 18-29 years in good health and CMV-seronegative. The sequenced sample was PBMCs.

This CDR3 reads CAISEGTSGNVETQYF. In DNA, the CDR3 is TGTGCCATCAGTGAGGGGACTAGCGGGAACGTGGAGACCCAGTACTTC. The rearrangement joins TRBV10-3 to TRBJ2-5; TRBD2 matches at 13 bases. This CDR3 has 16 residues. J gave up 5 bases and V 2 bases, and 5 bases lay outside the gene matches. Germline CDR1 is ENHRY and CDR2 is SYGVKD.